Sequencing of this T cell receptor beta chain was carried out in a study of CD8 T cells in ankylosing spondylitis (dated by TCRdb to 2015 to 2018). Context from the whole study: T cell receptor beta repertoires were profiled in healthy donors and ankylosing spondylitis patients so that disease-linked TCR variants could be found. In total, the full study cohort was made up of roughly 110 healthy donors and 25 ankylosing spondylitis patients. Peripheral blood was sampled, and synovial fluid was additionally collected from ankylosing spondylitis patients.

Overall study results and their limits: A TCR beta motif of about 8 highly homologous amino acid variants appeared characteristic of blood from ankylosing spondylitis patients. Significant enrichment of the disease-linked clones was reported in matched synovial fluid samples from ankylosing spondylitis patients. In peripheral blood, the disease-linked clones were found at relatively low frequencies and had a CD8+ phenotype. Some of the motif variants had been reported before in the synovial fluid and blood of reactive arthritis patients, a finding that suggests common disease-initiation mechanisms.

V sheds 4 bases and J sheds 0 bases, leaving 22 bases between their ends. The germline V gene specifies SGDLS as CDR1 and YYNGEE as CDR2. The CDR3, from cysteine to phenylalanine, totals 18 residues. The kept DNA is CDR3 alone, 54 bases in frame from the first base. This clonotype was counted ten times or more. The clone's antigen remains unknown. One base away there is no much larger clone; base qualities are not given. TCRdb records Illumina HiSeq 2500 as the sequencer. Quantitative 5'-RACE with molecular barcodes was used to prepare TCR beta libraries. In the source study's methods: Disease-linked TCR variants were identified with a new computational method built on a probabilistic model of VDJ rearrangement. Starting from the raw public reads, TCRdb applied fastp trimming at Q25, assembled clones with MiXCR and retained in-frame beta chains. Every distinct CDR3 protein forms one entry, paired with its most common genes and DNA. TCRdb's processing, not the authors' own work, is the source of the V and J calls. The sample includes roughly 40,000 distinct CDR3 sequences, with 3% to 4% observed a single time. Under 4.5% of the sample lies in the top ten.

Sequenced sample: blood, either unsorted or a sorted T cell fraction (not recorded which). The sequence came from a female donor with ankylosing spondylitis or in good health (not recorded which). The sequence is built from TRBV9 and TRBJ1-1; no confident D gene assignment can be made. The CDR3 protein: CASSPMYGRGGLNTEAFF. The nucleotide sequence reads TGTGCCAGCAGCCCAATGTACGGCCGAGGTGGACTGAACACTGAAGCTTTCTTT.